This TCR beta chain was recovered during a study of regulatory T cells in long-lasting Graves disease. Both iRepertoire HTBI primers and Arm-PCR of CDR3 regions were used to build the TCR beta libraries. TCRdb ran MiXCR on the multiplex PCR reads and lists one entry per CDR3 protein. The data contain 550,000 to 700,000 distinct CDR3 sequences, about 16% of them seen just once; the ten biggest clones take up around 12%. Time point noted: newly diagnosed GD, antithyroid drugs for less than 3 months. Making the TCR library involved RNA that had been extracted from PBMCs. Trimming pared 5 bases from V and 6 bases from J, leaving 13 bases between. The CDR3 is 13 residues long. The germline CDR1 and CDR2 sequences are MGHDK and SYGVNS. The same data also contributed to another study, on T cells in Graves' hyperthyroidism and ophthalmopathy. That report adds: An initial round of RT-PCR targeting the TCR CDR3 relied on the HTBI primer set.

This sequence originates from a man aged 18 to 30 with Graves disease. The chain combines TRBV25-1 with TRBJ1-2, with D maybe TRBD1 (6 bases). Specimen: peripheral blood mononuclear cells (PBMCs), collected at new diagnosis, from a patient treated with antithyroid drugs. This chain's CDR3 is CASSLGGADGYTF. The CDR3, as DNA: TGTGCCAGCAGTTTGGGGGGGGCTGATGGCTACACCTTC.